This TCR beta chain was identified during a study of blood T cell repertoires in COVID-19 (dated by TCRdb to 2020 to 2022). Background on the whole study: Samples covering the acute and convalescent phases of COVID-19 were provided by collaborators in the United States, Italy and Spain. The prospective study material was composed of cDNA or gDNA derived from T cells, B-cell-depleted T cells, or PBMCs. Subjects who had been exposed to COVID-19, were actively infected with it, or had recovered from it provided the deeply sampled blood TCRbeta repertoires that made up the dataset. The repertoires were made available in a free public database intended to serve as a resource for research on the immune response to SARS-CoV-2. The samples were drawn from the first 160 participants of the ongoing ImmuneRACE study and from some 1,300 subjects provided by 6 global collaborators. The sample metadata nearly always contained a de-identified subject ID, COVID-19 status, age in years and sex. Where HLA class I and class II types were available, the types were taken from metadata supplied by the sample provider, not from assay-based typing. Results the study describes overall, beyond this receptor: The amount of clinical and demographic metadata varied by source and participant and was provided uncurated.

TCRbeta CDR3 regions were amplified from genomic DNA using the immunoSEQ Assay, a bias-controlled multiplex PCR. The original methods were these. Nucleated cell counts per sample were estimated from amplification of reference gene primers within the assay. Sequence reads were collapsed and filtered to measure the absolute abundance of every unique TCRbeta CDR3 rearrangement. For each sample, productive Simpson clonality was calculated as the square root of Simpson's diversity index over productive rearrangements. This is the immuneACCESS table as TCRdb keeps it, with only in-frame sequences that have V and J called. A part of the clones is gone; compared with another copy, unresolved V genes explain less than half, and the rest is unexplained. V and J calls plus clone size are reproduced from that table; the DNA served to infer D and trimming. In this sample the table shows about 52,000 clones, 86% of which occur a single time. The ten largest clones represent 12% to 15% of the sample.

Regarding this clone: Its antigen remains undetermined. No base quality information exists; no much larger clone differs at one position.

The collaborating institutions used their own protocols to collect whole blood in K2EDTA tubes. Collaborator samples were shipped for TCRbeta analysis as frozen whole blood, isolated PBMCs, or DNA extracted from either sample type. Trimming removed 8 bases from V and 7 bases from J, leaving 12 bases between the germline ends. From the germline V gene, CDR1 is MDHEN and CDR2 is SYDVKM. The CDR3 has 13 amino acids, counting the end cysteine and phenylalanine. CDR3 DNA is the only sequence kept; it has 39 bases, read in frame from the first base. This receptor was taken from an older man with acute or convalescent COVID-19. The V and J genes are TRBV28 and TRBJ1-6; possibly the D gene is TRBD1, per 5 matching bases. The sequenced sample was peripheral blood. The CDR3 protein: CASEDTQNSPLHF. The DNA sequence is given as TGTGCCAGCGAGGACACCCAAAATTCACCCCTCCACTTT. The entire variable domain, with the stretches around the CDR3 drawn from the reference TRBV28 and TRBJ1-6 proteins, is DVKVTQSSRYLVKRTGEKVFLECVQDMDHENMFWYRQDPGLGLRLIYFSYDVKMKEKGDIPEGYSVSREKKERFSLILESASTNQTSMYLCASEDTQNSPLHFGNGTRLTVT.